This T cell receptor (beta chain) was obtained from a study of blood T cell repertoires in COVID-19. The data were produced by immunoSEQ multiplex PCR, yet TCRdb's version contains in-frame clones alone and is incomplete. The data hold roughly 120,000 clones, with roughly three quarters observed a single time. With 5 bases removed from V and 2 bases from J, the gap between germline ends came to 12 bases. The CDR3 totals 14 residues. CDR1 is MNHEY and CDR2 is SVGAGI in the germline V gene. This chain connects TRBV6-5 to TRBJ1-1, with a tentative D call TRBD1 (5 bases). Sequencing input: peripheral blood. The clonotype originates from a human donor in a cohort sampled during active COVID-19. The CDR3 nucleotides are TGTGCCAGCAGTCCCTGGGGGGGAAACACTGAAGCTTTCTTT. As protein: CASSPWGGNTEAFF.